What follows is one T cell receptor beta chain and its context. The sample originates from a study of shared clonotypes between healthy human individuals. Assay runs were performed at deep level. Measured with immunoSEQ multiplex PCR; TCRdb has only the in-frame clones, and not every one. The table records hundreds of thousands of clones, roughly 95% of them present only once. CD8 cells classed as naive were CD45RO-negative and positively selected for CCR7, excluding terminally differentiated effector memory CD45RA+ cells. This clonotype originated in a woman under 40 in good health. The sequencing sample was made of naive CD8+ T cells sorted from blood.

CDR3 protein: CASSWGLSTEAFF. The CDR3 bases are TGTGCCAGCAGTTGGGGATTGAGCACTGAAGCTTTCTTT. This rearrangement joins TRBV6-5 to TRBJ1-1; D remains unclear. Germline CDR1 MNHEY, CDR2 SVGAGI. Trimming took off 4 bases at V and 4 bases at J, with 10 bases between the two ends. The CDR3 is 13 amino acids.